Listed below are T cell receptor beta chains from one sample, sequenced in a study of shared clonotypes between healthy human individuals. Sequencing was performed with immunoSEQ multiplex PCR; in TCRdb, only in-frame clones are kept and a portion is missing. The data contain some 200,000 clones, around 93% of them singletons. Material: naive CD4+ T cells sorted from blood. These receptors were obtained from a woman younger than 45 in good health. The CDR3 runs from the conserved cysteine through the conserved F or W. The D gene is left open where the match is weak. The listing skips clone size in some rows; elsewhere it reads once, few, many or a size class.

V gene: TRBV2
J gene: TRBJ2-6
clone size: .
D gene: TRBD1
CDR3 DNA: TGTGCCGGCAACAGGGGTAGGGCTGGGGCCAACGTCCTGACTTTC
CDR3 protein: CAGNRGRAGANVLTF

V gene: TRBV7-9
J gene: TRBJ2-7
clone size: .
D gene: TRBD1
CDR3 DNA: TGTGCCAGCAGCTTAAGGGACAGGGGTGCAGGTTACGAGCAGTACTTC
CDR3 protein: CASSLRDRGAGYEQYF

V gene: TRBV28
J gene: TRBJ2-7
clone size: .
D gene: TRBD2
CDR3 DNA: TGTGCCAGCAACTCGGTGGGGCGGGGGATGGGGGAGCAGTACTTC
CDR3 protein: CASNSVGRGMGEQYF

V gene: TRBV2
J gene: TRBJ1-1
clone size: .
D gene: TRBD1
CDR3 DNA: TGTGCCAGCAGGCACAGGGGGAACACTGAAGCTTTCTTT
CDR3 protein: CASRHRGNTEAFF

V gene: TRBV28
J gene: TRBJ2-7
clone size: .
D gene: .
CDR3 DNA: TGTGCCAGCAGTTTATATTCCTTTCAGGCGAGCTCCTACGAGCAGTACTTC
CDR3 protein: CASSLYSFQASSYEQYF

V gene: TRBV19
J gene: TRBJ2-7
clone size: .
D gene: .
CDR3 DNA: TGTGCCAGTAGTCCCAGGGAGGCCCTCTCCTACGAGCAGTACTTC
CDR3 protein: CASSPREALSYEQYF

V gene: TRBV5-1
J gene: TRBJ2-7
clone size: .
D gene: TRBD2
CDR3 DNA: TGCGCCAGCAGCTTGCTTAGCGGGAGAGACGAGCAGTACTTC
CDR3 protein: CASSLLSGRDEQYF

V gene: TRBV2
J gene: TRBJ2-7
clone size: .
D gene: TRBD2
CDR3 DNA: TGTGCCAGCAGCCCAGGACTAGCGGGGACCTACGAGCAGTACTTC
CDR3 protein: CASSPGLAGTYEQYF

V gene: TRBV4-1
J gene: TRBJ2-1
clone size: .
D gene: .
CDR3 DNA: TGCGCCAGCAGCCAAGTGGTAGGTTCCTACAATGAGCAGTTCTTC
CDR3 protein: CASSQVVGSYNEQFF

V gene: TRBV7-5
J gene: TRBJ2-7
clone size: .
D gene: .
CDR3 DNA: TGTGCCAGCAGCTATAGGGCTAGCGGGAGGGTTACCTACGAGCAGTACTTC
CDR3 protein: CASSYRASGRVTYEQYF

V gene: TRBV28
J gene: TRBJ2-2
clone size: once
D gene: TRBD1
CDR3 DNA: TGTGCCAGCGCGTCAATCGTTGGGACAGGGGCTACCGGGGAGCTGTTTTTT
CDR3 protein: CASASIVGTGATGELFF

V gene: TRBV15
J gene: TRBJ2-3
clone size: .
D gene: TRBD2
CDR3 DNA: TGTGCCACCAGCAGAGCAGGACTAGCGGAAAGCACAGATACGCAGTATTTT
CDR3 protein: CATSRAGLAESTDTQYF

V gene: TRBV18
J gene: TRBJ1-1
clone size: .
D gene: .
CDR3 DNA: TGTGCCAGCTCACCCACGTTGGCCCCTGAAGCTTTCTTT
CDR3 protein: CASSPTLAPEAFF

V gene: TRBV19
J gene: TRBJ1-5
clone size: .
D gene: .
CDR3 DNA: TGTGCCTGTAAGGGGATCAATCAGCCCCAGCATTTT
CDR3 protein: CACKGINQPQHF

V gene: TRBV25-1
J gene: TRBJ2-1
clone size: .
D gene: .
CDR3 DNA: TGTGCCAGCAGTGAGGGGCTAGCAGGAAATGAGCAGTTCTTC
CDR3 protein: CASSEGLAGNEQFF

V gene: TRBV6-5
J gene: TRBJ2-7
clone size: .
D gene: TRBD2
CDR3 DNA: TGTGCCAGTGGGACTAGCCAAAGCTACGAGCAGTACTTC
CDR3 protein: CASGTSQSYEQYF

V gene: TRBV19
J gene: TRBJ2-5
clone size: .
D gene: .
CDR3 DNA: TGTGCCAGTAGCCCGGGTCAAGAGACCCAGTACTTC
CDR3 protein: CASSPGQETQYF

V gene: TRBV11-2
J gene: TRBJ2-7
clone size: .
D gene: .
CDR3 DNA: TGTGCCAGCAGCCGCGACTACTCCTACGAGCAGTACTTC
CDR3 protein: CASSRDYSYEQYF

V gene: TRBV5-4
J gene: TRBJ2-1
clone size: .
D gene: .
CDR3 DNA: TGTGCCAGCAGCTTCCGGGACTCTCTTCTAGAGCAGTTCTTC
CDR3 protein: CASSFRDSLLEQFF

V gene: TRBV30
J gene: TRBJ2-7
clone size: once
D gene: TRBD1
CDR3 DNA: TGTGCCTGGACTCCCCCCGGGACAGGGGGCTACGAGCAGTACTTC
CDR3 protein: CAWTPPGTGGYEQYF

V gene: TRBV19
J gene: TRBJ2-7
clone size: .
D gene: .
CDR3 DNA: TGTGCCAGTAGTCCACAGGACGGAAGATTTATCGAGCAGTACTTC
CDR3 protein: CASSPQDGRFIEQYF

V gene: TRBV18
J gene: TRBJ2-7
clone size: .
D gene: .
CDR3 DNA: TGTGCCAGCTCACCACCGGGACGGAGCTACGAGCAGTACTTC
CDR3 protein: CASSPPGRSYEQYF

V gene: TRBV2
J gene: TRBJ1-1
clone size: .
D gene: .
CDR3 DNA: TGTGCCAGCAGTGGGGTATCCACTGAAGCTTTCTTT
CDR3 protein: CASSGVSTEAFF

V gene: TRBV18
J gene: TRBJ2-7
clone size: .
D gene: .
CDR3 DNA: TGTGCCAGCTCACCAGAGTACGAGCAGTACTTC
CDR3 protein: CASSPEYEQYF

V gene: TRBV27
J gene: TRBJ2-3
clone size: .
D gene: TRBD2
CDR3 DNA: TGTGCCAGCCGGAAACAGCGGGAATCAGATACGCAGTATTTT
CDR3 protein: CASRKQRESDTQYF

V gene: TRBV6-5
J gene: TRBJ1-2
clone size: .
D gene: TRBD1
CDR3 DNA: TGTGCCAGCAGTTACTCGGGACAGGCCAATTATGGCTACACCTTC
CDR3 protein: CASSYSGQANYGYTF

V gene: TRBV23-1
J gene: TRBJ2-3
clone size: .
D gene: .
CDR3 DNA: TGCGCCAGCAGTCAATTAGGAGCGGGCAGCCGTGGGGATACGCAGTATTTT
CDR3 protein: CASSQLGAGSRGDTQYF

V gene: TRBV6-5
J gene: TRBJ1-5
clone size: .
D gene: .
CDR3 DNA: TGTGCCAGCAGCCGACAGCGGAGTCAGCCCCAGCATTTT
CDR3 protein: CASSRQRSQPQHF

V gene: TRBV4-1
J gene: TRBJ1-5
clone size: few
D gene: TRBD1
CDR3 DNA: TGCGCCAGCAGCCAAAAACAGGGGAATCAGCCCCAGCATTTT
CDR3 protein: CASSQKQGNQPQHF

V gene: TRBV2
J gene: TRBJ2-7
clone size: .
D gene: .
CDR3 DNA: TGTGCCAGCAGTCGGGCAGCATCCTACGAGCAGTACTTC
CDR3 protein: CASSRAASYEQYF

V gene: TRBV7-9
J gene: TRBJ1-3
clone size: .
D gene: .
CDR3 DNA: TGTGCCAGCAGCTCATCAGGGGCTGGAAACACCATATATTTT
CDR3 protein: CASSSSGAGNTIYF